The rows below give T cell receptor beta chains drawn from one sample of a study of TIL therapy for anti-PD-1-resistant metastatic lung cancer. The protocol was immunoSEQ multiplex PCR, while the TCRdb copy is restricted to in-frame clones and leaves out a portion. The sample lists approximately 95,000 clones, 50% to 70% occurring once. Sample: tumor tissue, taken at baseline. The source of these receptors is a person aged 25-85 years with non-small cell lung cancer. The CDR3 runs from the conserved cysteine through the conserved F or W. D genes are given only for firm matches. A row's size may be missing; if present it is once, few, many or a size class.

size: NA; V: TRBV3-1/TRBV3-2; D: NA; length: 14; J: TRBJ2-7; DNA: TGTGCCAGCAGCCAAGAAATAGGAACCTACGAGCAGTACTTC; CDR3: CASSQEIGTYEQYF
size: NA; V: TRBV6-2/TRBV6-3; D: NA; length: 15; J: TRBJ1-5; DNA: TGTGCCAGCAGTTACTCGTGGCAGAAGAATCAGCCCCAGCATTTT; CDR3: CASSYSWQKNQPQHF
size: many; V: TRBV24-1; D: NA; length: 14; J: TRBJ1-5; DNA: TGTGCCACCAGTGATGGAGCAGAACGGGGAGCCCAGCATTTT; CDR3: CATSDGAERGAQHF
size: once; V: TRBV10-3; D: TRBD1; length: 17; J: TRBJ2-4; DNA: TGTGCCATCAGTGAGCCCGGACAGGGGGCGACCAAAAACATTCAGTACTTC; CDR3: CAISEPGQGATKNIQYF
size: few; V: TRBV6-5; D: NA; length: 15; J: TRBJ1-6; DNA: TGTGCCAGCAGTTACAGTTCCGCCCGTTATTCACCCCTCCACTTT; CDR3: CASSYSSARYSPLHF
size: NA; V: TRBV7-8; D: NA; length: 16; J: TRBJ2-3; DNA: TGTGCCAGCAGCCCTCGACAGAGATCTAGCACAGATACGCAGTATTTT; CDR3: CASSPRQRSSTDTQYF
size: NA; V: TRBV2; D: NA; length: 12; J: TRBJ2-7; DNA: TGTGCCAGCAACCAGGGATTCTACGAGCAGTACTTC; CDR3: CASNQGFYEQYF
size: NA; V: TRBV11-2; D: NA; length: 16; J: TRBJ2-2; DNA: TGTGCCAGCAGCCCCCTTAGGCCACTGAGCACCGGGGAGCTGTTTTTT; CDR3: CASSPLRPLSTGELFF
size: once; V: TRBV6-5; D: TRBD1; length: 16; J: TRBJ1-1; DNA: TGTGCCAGCAGTTACTCCCTCGGACAGGGTGGCACTGAAGCTTTCTTT; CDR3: CASSYSLGQGGTEAFF
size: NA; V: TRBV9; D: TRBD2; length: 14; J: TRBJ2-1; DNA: TGTGCCAGCAGCGTACTCATAGCGGGAGGTGAGCAGTTCTTC; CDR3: CASSVLIAGGEQFF
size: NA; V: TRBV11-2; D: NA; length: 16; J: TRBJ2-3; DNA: TGTGCCAGCAGCTCCCCTAGGGGGAGGGGCACAGATACGCAGTATTTT; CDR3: CASSSPRGRGTDTQYF
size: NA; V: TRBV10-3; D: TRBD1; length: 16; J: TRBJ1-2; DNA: TGTGCCATCACCTCGCCTCTTCAGGGGGAAGGCTATGGCTACACCTTC; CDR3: CAITSPLQGEGYGYTF
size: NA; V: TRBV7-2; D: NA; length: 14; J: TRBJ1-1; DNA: TGTGCCAGCAGCTTGTCATCACGGTCTTCTGAAGCTTTCTTT; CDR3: CASSLSSRSSEAFF
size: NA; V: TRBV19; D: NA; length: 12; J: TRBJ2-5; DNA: TGTGCCAGTAGTTTTGCGCAAGAGACCCAGTACTTC; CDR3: CASSFAQETQYF
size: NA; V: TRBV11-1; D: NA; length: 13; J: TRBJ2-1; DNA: TGTGCCAGCAGCAGACCTGGCCCCTATGAGCAGTTCTTC; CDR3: CASSRPGPYEQFF
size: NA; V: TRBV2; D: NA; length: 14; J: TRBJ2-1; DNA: TGTGCCAGCAGTGAACAGGGGTCTGGGTATGAGCAGTTCTTC; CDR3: CASSEQGSGYEQFF
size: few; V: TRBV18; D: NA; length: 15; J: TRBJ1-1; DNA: TGTGCCAGCTCACCTCCGGGGCCCCGGAACACTGAAGCTTTCTTT; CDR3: CASSPPGPRNTEAFF
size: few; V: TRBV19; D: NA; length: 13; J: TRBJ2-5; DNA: TGTGCCAGTAGTATAGGGGTACAAGAGACCCAGTACTTC; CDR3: CASSIGVQETQYF
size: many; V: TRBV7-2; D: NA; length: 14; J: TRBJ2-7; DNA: TGTGCCAGCAGCCTCCGGGTGGGGCCAGACGAGCAGTACTTC; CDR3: CASSLRVGPDEQYF
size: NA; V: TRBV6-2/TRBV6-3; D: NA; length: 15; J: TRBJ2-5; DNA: TGTGCCAGCAGTTACAGACTTCAGGGCGTTGGGACCCAGTACTTC; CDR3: CASSYRLQGVGTQYF
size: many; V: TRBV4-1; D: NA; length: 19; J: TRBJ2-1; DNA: TGCGCCAGCAGATACCGGGACCCCCCGGACGGCCGGGCGAACAATGAGCAGTTCTTC; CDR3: CASRYRDPPDGRANNEQFF
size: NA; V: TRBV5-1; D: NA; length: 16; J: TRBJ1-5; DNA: TGCGCCAGCAGCTTGGCAAAACTTTTTGAGAGTCAGCCCCAGCATTTT; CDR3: CASSLAKLFESQPQHF
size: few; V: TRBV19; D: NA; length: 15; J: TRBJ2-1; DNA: TGTGCCAGTAGGGATGATTCTAGCTCCTACAATGAGCAGTTCTTC; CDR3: CASRDDSSSYNEQFF
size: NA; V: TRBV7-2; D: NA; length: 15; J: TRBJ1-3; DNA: TGTGCCAGCAGCAACCGACAGAGCTCTGGAAACACCATATATTTT; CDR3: CASSNRQSSGNTIYF
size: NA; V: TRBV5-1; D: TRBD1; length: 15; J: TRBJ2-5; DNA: TGCGCCAGCAGCTTTCAGGGGGCCAGCGGAGAGACCCAGTACTTC; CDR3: CASSFQGASGETQYF
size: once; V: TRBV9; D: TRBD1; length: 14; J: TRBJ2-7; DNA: TGTGCCAGCAGCGGACAGGGTATGGGGTACGAGCAGTACTTC; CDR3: CASSGQGMGYEQYF
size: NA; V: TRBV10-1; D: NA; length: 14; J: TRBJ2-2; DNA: TGCGCCAGCAGTATGGCAGGGAACACCGGGGAGCTGTTTTTT; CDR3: CASSMAGNTGELFF
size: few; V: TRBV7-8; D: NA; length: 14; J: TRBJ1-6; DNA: TGTGCCAGCAGCTTCCCCGGGACTCCACCGACCCTCCACTTT; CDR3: CASSFPGTPPTLHF
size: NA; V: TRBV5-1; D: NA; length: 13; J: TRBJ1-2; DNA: TGCGCCAGCAGCCCCGAGTCCAGCTATGGCTACACCTTC; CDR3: CASSPESSYGYTF
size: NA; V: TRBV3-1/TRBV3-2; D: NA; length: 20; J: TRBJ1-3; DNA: TGTGCCAGCAGCCAAGTAGGTATCAGATTTACACTGGATTCTGGAAACACCATATATTTT; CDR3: CASSQVGIRFTLDSGNTIYF
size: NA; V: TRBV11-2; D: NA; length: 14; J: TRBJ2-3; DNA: TGTGCCAGCAGCTTGTTTACGGATTCAGATACGCAGTATTTT; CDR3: CASSLFTDSDTQYF
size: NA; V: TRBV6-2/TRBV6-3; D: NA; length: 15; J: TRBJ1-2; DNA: TGTGCCAGCAGTTACACCAGAGCCTGGGGCTATGGCTACACCTTC; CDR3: CASSYTRAWGYGYTF
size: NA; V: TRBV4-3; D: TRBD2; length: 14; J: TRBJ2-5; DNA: TGCGCCAGCAGCCTAGCGGGCCCCCAAGAGACCCAGTACTTC; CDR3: CASSLAGPQETQYF
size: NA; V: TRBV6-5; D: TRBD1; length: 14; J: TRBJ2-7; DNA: TGTGCCACCCCGGGACAGGGGGGGATCTACGAGCAGTACTTC; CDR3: CATPGQGGIYEQYF
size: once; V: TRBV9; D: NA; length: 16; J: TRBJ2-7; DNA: TGTGCCAGCAGCGTAAGGTCTGGGCAGGGGAAGGGGGAGCAGTACTTC; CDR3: CASSVRSGQGKGEQYF
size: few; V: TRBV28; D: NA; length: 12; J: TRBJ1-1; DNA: TGTGCCAGCAGCTCTAGACCGAGGGGGGACTTCTTT; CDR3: CASSSRPRGDFF
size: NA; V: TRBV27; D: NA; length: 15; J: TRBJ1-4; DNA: TGTGCCAGCAGTTTATTTTCTGCAACTAATGAAAAACTGTTTTTT; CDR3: CASSLFSATNEKLFF
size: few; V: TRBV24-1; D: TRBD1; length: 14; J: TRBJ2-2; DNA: TGTGCCACCACCGGGACAGAGCGCACCGGGGAGCTGTTTTTT; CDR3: CATTGTERTGELFF
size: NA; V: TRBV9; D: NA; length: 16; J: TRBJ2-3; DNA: TGTGCCAGCAGCGTAGCTGTGTTTAGCTCGACGGATACGCAGTATTTT; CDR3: CASSVAVFSSTDTQYF
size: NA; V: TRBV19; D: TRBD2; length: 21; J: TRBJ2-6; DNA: TGTGCCAGTAGCAAGACGGGACTAGCGGGGGTCGGGGGCTCTGGGGCCAACGTCCTGACTTTC; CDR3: CASSKTGLAGVGGSGANVLTF
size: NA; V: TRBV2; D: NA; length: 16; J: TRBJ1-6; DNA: TGTGCCAGCAGTGAAAATTGGCGTAGGGGGAATTCACCCCTCCACTTT; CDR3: CASSENWRRGNSPLHF
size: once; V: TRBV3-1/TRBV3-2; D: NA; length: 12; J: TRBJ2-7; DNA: TGTGCCAGCAGCCAAGAACCGTACGAGCAGTACTTC; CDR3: CASSQEPYEQYF
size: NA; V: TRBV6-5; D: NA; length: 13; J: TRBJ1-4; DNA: TGTGCCACCCGGGGAGGGGGTCGTGAAAAACTGTTTTTT; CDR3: CATRGGGREKLFF
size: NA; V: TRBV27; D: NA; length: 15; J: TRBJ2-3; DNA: TGTGCCAGCAGTTTATCGCTCTCGTCCGCAGATACGCAGTATTTT; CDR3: CASSLSLSSADTQYF
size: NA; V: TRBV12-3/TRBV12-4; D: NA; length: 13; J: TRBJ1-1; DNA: TGTGCCAGCAGTTTAAGGCGGCCTACTGAAGCTTTCTTT; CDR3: CASSLRRPTEAFF
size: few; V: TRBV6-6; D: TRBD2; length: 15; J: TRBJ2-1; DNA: TGTGCCAGCAGTTATCAGACTAGCGGTTACAATGAGCAGTTCTTC; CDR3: CASSYQTSGYNEQFF
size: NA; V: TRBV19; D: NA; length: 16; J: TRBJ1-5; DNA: TGTGCCAGTAGTATTGGAGTCAGGAGGGACAATCAGCCCCAGCATTTT; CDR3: CASSIGVRRDNQPQHF
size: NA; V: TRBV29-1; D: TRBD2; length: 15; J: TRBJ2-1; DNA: TGCAGCGTCGAAGGGCTAGCGGGTTCCTACAATGAGCAGTTCTTC; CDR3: CSVEGLAGSYNEQFF
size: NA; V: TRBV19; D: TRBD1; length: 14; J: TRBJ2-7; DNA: TGTGCCAGTAGTGCCCGACAGGGTTCGTACGAGCAGTACTTC; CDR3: CASSARQGSYEQYF
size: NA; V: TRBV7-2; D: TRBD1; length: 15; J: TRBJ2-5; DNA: TGTGCCAGCAGCTACCTGGGACAGGCCGTGGGGACCCAGTACTTC; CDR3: CASSYLGQAVGTQYF